One sample yielded the 24 T cell receptor beta chains listed below, sequenced in a study of molecular identifiers for immune sequencing clone quantification. TCRdb re-derived calls from the PCR reads in MiXCR, one entry per CDR3 protein. Of about 630,000 distinct CDR3 sequences in the sample, about 25% are singletons; the top ten hold about 0.81%. Sequencing used naive CD8+ T cells from blood, with Jurkat cell RNA spiked in. Subset specified: FACS-sorted CD8+CD4-CCR7+CD45RA+ naive T cells. The receptors were sampled from a human donor in good health. Some libraries in this study had Jurkat cell RNA spiked in.

A note on this clonotype: A much bigger clone sits one base away, suggesting this may be a read error. This rearrangement joins TRBV20-1 to TRBJ1-1; TRBD1 might be the D (6 bases). Trimming removed 8 bases from V and 8 bases from J, with 18 bases in between. The germline V gene has CDR1 DFQATT and CDR2 SNEGSKA (reference sequence). This CDR3 has 12 amino acids. The CDR3 protein is CSTTAADSEAFF. The CDR3 DNA reads as TGCAGTACTACCGCCGCGGACAGCGAAGCTTTCTTT.

As for this clonotype: An end of the junction differs from the germline gene, which may be a read error. J is TRBJ1-1 and V is TRBV9; 9 nucleotides match TRBD1. The CDR3 length is 15 residues. Per germline, CDR1 SGDLS and CDR2 YYNGEE. The CDR3 DNA sequence: TGTGCCAGCATCGTAGTAGACAGGGGGTCCACTGAAGCTTTCTTT. It is translated as CASIVVDRGSTEAFF.

The chain combines TRBV6-2 or TRBV6-3 with TRBJ2-3, with TRBD2 identical over 11 bases. Germline loops: CDR1 MNHEY, CDR2 SVGEGT. The CDR3 consists of 15 residues. Trimming took 6 bases from V and 6 from J; bases not matched to a gene: 8. Written as DNA, the CDR3 is TGTGCCAGCAGCTCTAGCGGGGGGACATTCGATACGCAGTATTTT. It yields the protein CASSSSGGTFDTQYF.

This clonotype was counted many times. The J gene is TRBJ2-7, the V gene TRBV7-6; maybe TRBD1 (5 bases). This CDR3 comprises 15 residues. V was trimmed by 1 base and J by 4 bases, leaving 14 bases between them. Germline lookup yields CDR1 SGHVS and CDR2 FNYEAQ. The CDR3 is CASSLDSQGLYEQYF. DNA of the CDR3: TGTGCCAGCAGCTTAGATTCTCAGGGCCTTTACGAGCAGTACTTC. The variable domain in full, completed from reference TRBV7-6 and TRBJ2-7, reads GAGVSQSPRYKVTKRGQDVALRCDPISGHVSLYWYRQALGQGPEFLTYFNYEAQQDKSGLPNDRFSAERPEGSISTLTIQRTEQRDSAMYRCASSLDSQGLYEQYFGPGTRLTVT.

This clonotype has just a few counts. The chain is built from TRBV19 and TRBJ2-7; unclear D gene. Per the germline V gene, CDR1 is LNHDA and CDR2 is SQIVND (reference sequence). This CDR3 spans 15 amino acids. V lost 0 bases, J lost 2 bases, and 11 bases lay in between. Here the CDR3 DNA reads TGTGCCAGTAGTATAGATGTCGGCAGAACCTACGAGCAGTACTTC. As protein: CASSIDVGRTYEQYF.

J is TRBJ2-7 and V is TRBV13; TRBD2 aligns across 11 bases. Germline V gene lookup returns CDR1 PRHDT and CDR2 FYEKMQ (reference sequence). This CDR3 has 16 amino acids. V was pared by 5 bases and J by 3 bases, with 9 bases of the junction left unmatched. The CDR3 region has the DNA TGTGCCAGCAGCCCAGAGGGGACTAGCGGACTCTACGAGCAGTACTTC. Protein: CASSPEGTSGLYEQYF.

About this clonotype itself: A much larger clone differs from this one at a single base, so this may be a read error. This chain uses TRBV6-6 with TRBJ2-5, with D unresolved. CDR1 is MNHNY, CDR2 SVGAGI, per germline (reference sequence). V dropped 6 bases and J dropped 2 bases, with 28 bases sitting between them. CDR3 length: 19 amino acids. This chain's CDR3 is CASSGEIPRADKPQETQYF. In nucleotides, the CDR3 is TGTGCCAGCAGCGGCGAGATACCGCGAGCTGACAAGCCTCAAGAGACCCAGTACTTC.

A word on this clonotype: Mismatch with germline at one junction end may stem from a read error. The chain links TRBV13 to TRBJ1-6; D may be TRBD1 (5 bases). The CDR3 is made up of 15 amino acids. Germline V gene sequence: CDR1 PRHDT, CDR2 FYEKMQ (reference sequence). The DNA of the CDR3 is TGTGCCAGCAGCTTAATGGGACCTTATAATTCACCCCTCCGCTTT. It is translated as CASSLMGPYNSPLRF.

About this clonotype: The junction departs from the called germline gene at one end, perhaps through a read error. The V call is TRBV6-5, the J call TRBJ2-6; D possibly corresponds to TRBD1 (5 bases). The germline V gene has CDR1 MNHEY and CDR2 SVGAGI. The CDR3 has 15 residues. The CDR3 DNA is TGTGCCAGCGGGCCACGGCTTTCTGGGGCCAACGTCCCGACTTTC. This encodes CASGPRLSGANVPTF.

Many counts were recorded for this clonotype. The rearrangement joins TRBV12-3 or TRBV12-4 to TRBJ2-7; 10 bases agree with TRBD1. Trimming cost V 5 bases and J 0 bases; bases outside gene matches: 4. The CDR3 has 15 amino acids. The CDR3 nucleotides read TGTGCCAGCAGTCGGACAGGGGGTTTCTCCTACGAGCAGTACTTC. This codes for CASSRTGGFSYEQYF.

This clonotype has only a few counts. The rearrangement links TRBV12-3 or TRBV12-4 to TRBJ2-5; 7 bases are shared with TRBD2. V shed 4 bases and J 2 bases; nucleotides not matched to a gene: 4. There are 14 residues in the CDR3. Written as DNA, the CDR3 is TGTGCCAGCAGTTCCCTAGCGGAACAAGAGACCCAGTACTTC. Translated, it gives CASSSLAEQETQYF.

The chain combines TRBV7-6 with TRBJ2-1, with 9 bases matching TRBD1. This CDR3 has 15 residues. Germline loops: CDR1 SGHVS, CDR2 FNYEAQ. Losses at the gene ends were 1 base for V and 6 bases for J; bases not matched to a gene: 4. CDR3 nucleotides: TGTGCCAGCAGCTTAGGTCCGACAGGGGGCAATGAGCAGTTCTTC. The encoded protein is CASSLGPTGGNEQFF.

About this clonotype: The CDR3 carries no conserved terminal phenylalanine or tryptophan, so it likely arises from a read error. It is unclear where the CDR3 begins or ends on the DNA, so no DNA is shown, and the CDR3 is as TCRdb lists it. The genes are TRBV10-3 and TRBJ2-7; the DNA was not compared with TRBD1, the D call given in the table. The germline CDR1 and CDR2 sequences are ENHRY and SYGVKD. Including both end residues, the CDR3 is 15 amino acids long. The CDR3 sequence: CAISESNRPPNLRNL.

In this sample, this clonotype turned up many times. The rearrangement joins TRBV6-6 to TRBJ1-6; D ambiguous. Germline CDR1 is MNHNY and CDR2 is SVGAGI (reference sequence). This CDR3 has 18 residues. V was cut by 0 bases and J by 1 base, with 13 bases left in between. CDR3 nucleotide sequence: TGTGCCAGCAGTTACTCGTCCGGGCCTAGGTCCTATAATTCACCCCTCCACTTT. It specifies CASSYSSGPRSYNSPLHF.

The chain has TRBV6-6 and TRBJ2-5, with D possibly being TRBD1 (8 bases). Germline V CDR1 and CDR2: MNHNY, SVGAGI (reference sequence). Trimming shortened V by 0 bases and J by 5 bases, and 10 bases separated the two germline ends. The CDR3 length is 14 residues. The CDR3 loop is CASSYSQGGETQYF. The CDR3 bases are TGTGCCAGCAGTTACTCACAGGGGGGGGAGACCCAGTACTTC.

The rearrangement links TRBV4-3 to TRBJ2-7; 9 nucleotides line up with TRBD1. This CDR3 spans 16 amino acids. Unmatched junction bases numbered 7, after V lost 1 base and J lost 3 bases. CDR1 and CDR2 (germline): LGHNA, YSLEER. The CDR3 reads CASSQGTVGQGYEQYF. CDR3 nucleotides: TGCGCCAGCAGCCAAGGGACTGTGGGACAGGGCTACGAGCAGTACTTC.

This clonotype came up many times. The chain joins TRBV20-1 to TRBJ2-7; TRBD2 matches 10 bases. The trim removed 1 base at V and 7 bases at J, leaving 4 bases unmatched. The CDR3 is 13 amino acids. Germline V gene lookup returns CDR1 DFQATT and CDR2 SNEGSKA (reference sequence). CDR3 in amino acids: CSARASGRGEQYF. The CDR3 DNA is TGCAGTGCTAGAGCTAGCGGGAGAGGGGAGCAGTACTTC.

This clonotype was seen only a few times. This chain connects TRBV27 to TRBJ2-4; 9 positions agree with TRBD1. Germline V CDR1 and CDR2: MNHEY, SMNVEV (reference sequence). This CDR3 has 16 amino acids. Trimming took 0 bases from V and 2 from J; bases not matched to a gene: 2. CDR3 nucleotide sequence: TGTGCCAGCAGTTTATCGGGACAGGGTCCCAAAAACATTCAGTACTTC. Translation: CASSLSGQGPKNIQYF.

Note on this clonotype: Its ends do not fully match the called genes, so a read error is possible. V and J are TRBV27 and TRBJ2-3; D unclear. In germline, CDR1 is MNHEY, CDR2 SMNVEV (reference sequence). CDR3 length equals 13 residues. The DNA of the CDR3 is TGTGCCAGCAGTTTATCGAAAAGAGATACGCAGTGTTTT. Translating gives CASSLSKRDTQCF.

Turning to this clonotype: This may stem from a read error, because a much larger clone lies one nucleotide away. The chain has TRBV6-2 or TRBV6-3 and TRBJ1-1; perhaps TRBD1 as D (5 bases). The germline gives CDR1 MNHEY, CDR2 SVGEGT. CDR3 length: 14 residues. CDR3: CASSYVRENTEPFF. CDR3 bases: TGTGCCAGCAGTTACGTCAGGGAGAACACTGAACCTTTCTTT.

This clonotype was seen ten or more times. The chain carries TRBV14 and TRBJ1-1; tentative D call: TRBD1 (6 bases). The germline gives CDR1 SGHDN, CDR2 FVKESK. V gave up 4 bases and J gave up 5 bases, with 17 bases separating them. The CDR3 loop spans 15 amino acids. CDR3 in DNA: TGTGCCAGCAGCCCGAAGGGACACTTAGGAACTGAAGCTTTCTTT. Translated: CASSPKGHLGTEAFF.

This clonotype was picked up one time. Since a much larger clone is just one base distant, this may be a read error. The gene calls are TRBV4-3 and TRBJ1-6; 8 nucleotides match TRBD1. The J segment lost 6 bases and the V segment lost 1 base, leaving 8 bases of the junction unmatched. The CDR3 spans 17 residues. The germline V gene has CDR1 LGHNA and CDR2 YSLEER. The CDR3 region is CASSQGPGGDSNSPLHF. As DNA, the CDR3 is TGCGCCAGCAGCCAAGGTCCAGGGGGCGATTCTAATTCACCCCTCCACTTT.

The gene calls are TRBV6-1 and TRBJ2-7; 9 bases match TRBD1. Trimming took 5 bases from V and 2 from J; bases not matched to a gene: 10. The CDR3 sequence is 16 residues long. From germline, CDR1 is MNHNS and CDR2 SASEGT. The CDR3 protein is CASSPDRGPSTYEQYF. The CDR3, as DNA: TGTGCCAGCAGTCCGGACAGGGGACCTAGTACCTACGAGCAGTACTTC.

This clonotype was counted many times. This rearrangement joins TRBV5-1 to TRBJ2-2; 10 bases line up with TRBD1. J gave up 7 bases and V 0 bases, and 3 bases lay outside the gene matches. Per the germline V gene, CDR1 is SGHRS and CDR2 is YFSETQ. The CDR3 totals 15 residues. The CDR3 loop reads CASSLGQGAIGELFF. The CDR3, as DNA: TGCGCCAGCAGCTTGGGACAGGGGGCGATCGGGGAGCTGTTTTTT.